This is a list of T cell receptor beta chains from one sample in a study of T cell responses to AZD1222 COVID-19 vaccine. Clones were read by immunoSEQ multiplex PCR, and TCRdb kept only the in-frame ones, dropping some. The sample yields some 200,000 clones, roughly 88% seen once. The sequencing here drew on peripheral blood, taken on day 0 of AZD1222 vaccination. The receptors originated from an adult in good health. Each CDR3 is given with its conserved first and last residue. Each record gives: J gene, CDR3 length, D gene, V gene, clone size, CDR3 DNA, CDR3 protein. The D gene is left open where the match is weak. Clone size appears in some rows only: once, few, many, or a class for an expanded clone.

>TRBJ2-2|15|-|TRBV4-1|-
TGCGCCAGCAGTCTCGGGGTGGAGAACACCGGGGAGCTGTTTTTT
CASSLGVENTGELFF
>TRBJ2-4|16|-|TRBV28|-
TGTGCCAGCAGCCCCCTGGGAGGCGGGCCCAAAAACATTCAGTACTTC
CASSPLGGGPKNIQYF
>TRBJ2-2|14|-|TRBV9|-
TGTGCCAGCAGCGCGGGACGGAACACCGGGGAGCTGTTTTTT
CASSAGRNTGELFF
>TRBJ1-6|16|-|TRBV9|-
TGTGCCAGCAGCGTAGACAGGAGTTCCTATAATTCACCCCTCCACTTT
CASSVDRSSYNSPLHF
>TRBJ2-7|14|-|TRBV27|few
TGTGCCAGCCGCGTTAAAACTGATGCGGGGGAGCAGTACTTC
CASRVKTDAGEQYF
>TRBJ1-1|15|-|TRBV29-1|-
TGCAGCGTTGGGGGCGGTAGGGGTATGAACACTGAAGCTTTCTTT
CSVGGGRGMNTEAFF
>TRBJ2-2|15|-|TRBV2|-
TGTGCCAGCAGCGAAGACAGGAGTAACACCGGGGAGCTGTTTTTT
CASSEDRSNTGELFF
>TRBJ1-6|15|-|TRBV5-4|-
TGTGCCAGCAGCGCCTACGGGACCCATAATTCACCCCTCCACTTT
CASSAYGTHNSPLHF
>TRBJ2-5|13|TRBD1|TRBV19|-
TGTGCCAGTAGTCAACACAGGGGGGAGACCCAGTACTTC
CASSQHRGETQYF
>TRBJ1-6|15|TRBD1|TRBV2|-
TGTGCCAGCAGTCGACAGGGGGAGGATAATTCACCCCTCCACTTT
CASSRQGEDNSPLHF
>TRBJ2-1|16|TRBD2|TRBV24-1|once
TGTGCCACCAGTGACCGACTAGCGGGATCTACCAATGAGCAGTTCTTC
CATSDRLAGSTNEQFF
>TRBJ1-6|15|-|TRBV6-4|once
TGTGCCAGCAGTCCGAGGACAGATCATAATTCACCCCTCCACTTT
CASSPRTDHNSPLHF
>TRBJ1-1|15|TRBD1|TRBV10-3|once
TGTGCCATCAGTGAGGGGACAGGGGTGAACACTGAAGCTTTCTTT
CAISEGTGVNTEAFF
>TRBJ1-2|14|TRBD1|TRBV2|-
TGTGCCAGCAGCCTTGTTCAGGGGGGCTATGGCTACACCTTC
CASSLVQGGYGYTF
>TRBJ1-2|17|TRBD1|TRBV7-2|-
TGTGCCAGCAGTACATCCCGGGACAGGGGAAAGAACTATGGCTACACCTTC
CASSTSRDRGKNYGYTF
>TRBJ2-7|18|TRBD2|TRBV3-1/TRBV3-2|-
TGTGCCAGCAGCCAAGATGAATGGCGCGGGGGGCTCTCCTACGAGCAGTACTTC
CASSQDEWRGGLSYEQYF
>TRBJ1-2|13|-|TRBV28|-
TGTGCCAGCCGACCGGGAGTTGACTATGGCTACACCTTC
CASRPGVDYGYTF
>TRBJ1-2|13|TRBD1|TRBV27|-
TGTGCCAGCAGACCCCAGGGGGAGTATGGCTACACCTTC
CASRPQGEYGYTF
>TRBJ1-4|14|TRBD1|TRBV19|-
TGTGCCAGTAGTATCCCGACAGGGCGCGAAAAACTGTTTTTT
CASSIPTGREKLFF
>TRBJ2-1|15|TRBD1|TRBV7-9|-
TGTGCCAGCAGTTGGGAAGACAGGGGGTCCGATGAGCAGTTCTTC
CASSWEDRGSDEQFF
>TRBJ1-4|13|-|TRBV10-3|-
TGTGCCATCAGTGACAGGGCTAATGAAAAACTGTTTTTT
CAISDRANEKLFF
>TRBJ1-2|13|TRBD1|TRBV6-5|-
TGTGCCAGCATTAGAGCGGACAGGGCACGCTACACCTTC
CASIRADRARYTF
>TRBJ1-1|17|-|TRBV24-1|-
TGTGCCACCAGTGAACCTAGACGGGATATCGATAGGGGCGAAGCTTTCTTT
CATSEPRRDIDRGEAFF
>TRBJ2-1|17|-|TRBV6-4|-
TGTGCCAGCAGTGACTCGACTTTTAGCGGAGCCTACAATGAGCAGTTCTTC
CASSDSTFSGAYNEQFF
>TRBJ1-5|14|-|TRBV10-3|-
TGTGCCATCAGTGGAGGGGATAGCAATCAGCCCCAGCATTTT
CAISGGDSNQPQHF
>TRBJ2-3|13|-|TRBV5-4|-
TGTGCCAGCAGCTTGCGAGCCACAGATACGCAGTATTTT
CASSLRATDTQYF
>TRBJ1-1|17|TRBD1|TRBV7-8|-
TGTGCCAGCAGCTGGGGACAGGGAGGCTCAACGGACACTGAAGCTTTCTTT
CASSWGQGGSTDTEAFF
>TRBJ2-7|14|-|TRBV29-1|-
TGCAGCGTTGTAGGGGACGCTAACTCCTACGAGCAGTACTTC
CSVVGDANSYEQYF
>TRBJ1-5|13|-|TRBV6-1|-
TGTGCCAGCAGTGAGGTGGTGGCTCAGCCCCAGCATTTT
CASSEVVAQPQHF
>TRBJ1-4|15|TRBD1|TRBV19|-
TGTGCCAGTAGTACTGGGACAGGGCTAGTTGAAAAACTGTTTTTT
CASSTGTGLVEKLFF
>TRBJ1-1|12|-|TRBV2|-
TGTGCCAGCAGTCCCAGGGATACTGAAGCTTTCTTT
CASSPRDTEAFF
>TRBJ2-3|14|-|TRBV9|-
TGTGCCAGCAGCATCTCCCCCCCATCGAATACGCAGTATTTT
CASSISPPSNTQYF
>TRBJ2-7|16|-|TRBV4-1|-
TGCGCCAGCAGCCAACTAATCCGGGACACCTCCTACGAGCAGTACTTC
CASSQLIRDTSYEQYF
>TRBJ2-5|15|-|TRBV28|-
TGTGCCAGCAGTTTAATAGGGGGTACATCAGGGACCCAGTACTTC
CASSLIGGTSGTQYF
>TRBJ2-2|15|TRBD2|TRBV3-1/TRBV3-2|-
TGTGCCAGCAGCCCCGGGTTCGGGGGGACCGGGGAGCTGTTTTTT
CASSPGFGGTGELFF
>TRBJ2-1|17|-|TRBV19|few
TGTGCCAGTAGTACCCCTGCGAGGGCGGCTTCCTACAATGAGCAGTTCTTC
CASSTPARAASYNEQFF
>TRBJ1-5|15|-|TRBV27|-
TGTGCCAGCCGCCCTTTTGGCGAGAGCAATCAGCCCCAGCATTTT
CASRPFGESNQPQHF
>TRBJ1-2|17|TRBD1|TRBV18|-
TGTGCCAGCTCACCCCGGGACAGGGAAGGAGAGAACTATGGCTACACCTTC
CASSPRDREGENYGYTF
>TRBJ1-1|15|-|TRBV4-3|few
TGCGCCAGCAGCCAAAGTTGGGGGATGAACACTGAAGCTTTCTTT
CASSQSWGMNTEAFF
>TRBJ2-3|14|TRBD1|TRBV29-1|-
TGCAGCGTTGTGGAAGGGACAGGGGAAGATACGCAGTATTTT
CSVVEGTGEDTQYF
>TRBJ2-5|17|TRBD2|TRBV27|-
TGTGCCAGCAGTTTATCGGGGACTAGCGGGAGCCTAGAGACCCAGTACTTC
CASSLSGTSGSLETQYF
>TRBJ2-5|15|TRBD2|TRBV5-1|-
TGCGCCAGCAGCTTGCCAGCGGGAGACCAAGAGACCCAGTACTTC
CASSLPAGDQETQYF
>TRBJ2-7|15|-|TRBV19|-
TGTGCCAGCCGCCTCGGGGCAGGAACGGACTACGAGCAGTACTTC
CASRLGAGTDYEQYF
>TRBJ1-1|13|-|TRBV3-1/TRBV3-2|-
TGTGCCAGCAGCCAGGAGGGTATAACTGAAGCTTTCTTT
CASSQEGITEAFF
>TRBJ2-6|16|-|TRBV10-3|-
TGTGCCATCAGTATTGGACCGAGCTCTGGGGCCAACGTCCTGACTTTC
CAISIGPSSGANVLTF
>TRBJ2-3|18|-|TRBV19|-
TGTGCCAGTACGCCCACCCGATGGGTTAGGGGGGCTGGAGATACGCAGTATTTT
CASTPTRWVRGAGDTQYF
>TRBJ1-1|14|-|TRBV28|-
TGTGCCAGCAAGCCGACAGGCATGAACACTGAAGCTTTCTTT
CASKPTGMNTEAFF
>TRBJ2-4|18|TRBD2|TRBV28|-
TGTGCCAGCACGTCTAGCGGGAGCTACGACCTAGCCAAAAACATTCAGTACTTC
CASTSSGSYDLAKNIQYF
>TRBJ1-2|14|-|TRBV27|-
TGTGCCAGCAGTGCGAGGGGGTACGACTATGGCTACACCTTC
CASSARGYDYGYTF
>TRBJ2-7|16|TRBD1|TRBV27|few
TGTGCCAGCAGTCTGAAGTCGGGACAGGGGTTCAACGAGCAGTACTTC
CASSLKSGQGFNEQYF
>TRBJ2-5|16|TRBD2|TRBV2|-
TGTGCCAGCAGTGGCCAGGGGACTAGCGGGATAGTGACCCAGTACTTC
CASSGQGTSGIVTQYF
>TRBJ2-1|13|-|TRBV9|-
TGTGCCAGCAGTTTAAGCTCCTACAATGAGCAGTTCTTC
CASSLSSYNEQFF
>TRBJ2-7|14|-|TRBV3-1/TRBV3-2|-
TGTGCCAGCAGCGGGGGCGGCTCACCCTACGAGCAGTACTTC
CASSGGGSPYEQYF
>TRBJ1-1|15|-|TRBV5-6|-
TGTGCCAGCAGCTTGGAGCGCTACCTGAACACTGAAGCTTTCTTT
CASSLERYLNTEAFF
>TRBJ1-2|15|-|TRBV2|-
TGTGCCAGCAGCGCAGCCGGGCCGGGAGGACTAGGCTACACCTTC
CASSAAGPGGLGYTF